Here is one T cell receptor (beta chain) with its context. The repertoire was sequenced with immunoSEQ multiplex PCR; TCRdb's copy has only in-frame clones and lacks some. This sample has about 270,000 clones, with approximately 85% found just once. Germline V lookup: CDR1 MDHEN, CDR2 SYDVKM. V dropped 3 bases and J dropped 8 bases, with 19 bases sitting between them. This CDR3 spans 15 amino acids. These data come from a study of blood T cell repertoires in COVID-19. Study details: Spain, Italy and the United States supplied samples that represented acute and convalescent COVID-19.

This chain uses TRBV28 with TRBJ1-1; D is perhaps TRBD1 (5 bases). This clonotype originated in a young woman who had recovered from COVID-19. Sequencing input: PBMCs or T cells enriched from blood (not recorded which). CDR3 amino acids: CASSFLGGGTREAFF. CDR3 nucleotide sequence: TGTGCCAGCAGTTTCCTCGGCGGCGGGACGAGAGAAGCTTTCTTT.